This T cell receptor beta chain was obtained from a study of CD8+CD57+ T cells in acquired aplastic anemia. Overall study context: Healthy donors yielded roughly 9.8 million CD4+ cell reads on average.

The template used for profiling TCR beta VDJ and CDR3 was genomic DNA. TCRdb reprocessed the reads with MiXCR, giving one entry per CDR3 protein. Here the sample spans 400,000 to 450,000 distinct CDR3 sequences, under 80% being singletons. Losses at the gene ends were 4 bases for V and 10 bases for J; bases not matched to a gene: 9. This CDR3 spans 12 amino acids. CDR1 is DFQATT and CDR2 is SNEGSKA in the germline V gene (reference sequence). The sequenced material came from sorted CD4+, CD8+, or CD8+CD57+ T cells (not recorded which) from PBMCs. This sequence originates from a human donor in good health, serving as a control. The rearrangement uses TRBV20-1 and TRBJ2-7; 8 bases align to TRBD2. This CDR3 reads CSAMTLAGSQYF. In DNA, the CDR3 is TGCAGTGCTATGACGTTAGCGGGATCACAGTACTTC.